This T cell receptor beta chain originates from a study of technical replicates of blood from a handful of donors. Losses at the gene ends were 3 bases for V and 2 bases for J; bases not matched to a gene: 5. The CDR3 extends over 16 amino acids. CDR1 and CDR2 from the germline V gene are WSHSY and SAAADI. Here immunoSEQ multiplex PCR was the method, and the copy in TCRdb shows in-frame clones only, minus some. The repertoire holds tens of thousands of clones, around 96% seen once, with approximately 0.37% in the top ten. The chain recombines TRBV10-2 with TRBJ2-3, with TRBD2 matching over 10 bases. Material: T cells isolated from PBMCs. The receptor was derived from a human donor in good health. CDR3 loop: CASSDGTSAFTDTQYF. Written as DNA, the CDR3 is TGCGCCAGCAGTGACGGGACTAGCGCTTTCACAGATACGCAGTATTTT.